Below, one TCR beta chain is given with its context. Its antigen remains unidentified. The data were taken from a study of shared clonotypes between healthy human individuals. Study-wide findings and caveats: Non-shared clonotypes had lower generation probabilities than clonotypes shared by all four sorted-subset donors.

Between the trimmed V and J ends, which lost 3 bases and 0 bases, there was a span of 17 bases. The CDR3 consists of 17 residues. Per germline, CDR1 MRHNA and CDR2 SNTAGT. Each PCR replicate from the sorted subsets contained around 0.2 ug DNA, which is about 31,000 T cell genomes. Clones were read by immunoSEQ multiplex PCR, and TCRdb kept only the in-frame ones, dropping some. This table has hundreds of thousands of clones, 92% appearing once. CD45RO-negative, CCR7-positively selected cells formed the naive CD8 fraction, excluding terminally differentiated effector memory CD45RA+ cells. Sequences were obtained from naive CD8+ T cells sorted from blood. The TCR sequence derives from a man younger than 45 in good health. The chain links TRBV6-4 to TRBJ1-1; maybe TRBD1 (5 bases). CDR3 residues: CASSESPQAGMNTEAFF. The CDR3 bases are TGTGCCAGCAGTGAAAGCCCTCAGGCAGGGATGAACACTGAAGCTTTCTTT.